These T cell receptor beta chains were read from a single sample in a study of neurological immune-mediated disorders. Each CDR3 protein gets one entry after TCRdb re-called the 5' RACE reads with MiXCR. The sample includes some 80,000 distinct CDR3 sequences, 4.5% to 7.5% of them seen just once. What was sequenced was PBMCs. These TCRs come from a woman aged 55-69 years with multiple sclerosis. Each CDR3 is given with its conserved first and last residue.

TRBJ2-1	TRBV15	CATSRDRPSAGGFNEQFF
TRBJ2-2	TRBV3-1	CASNLGGPNTGELFF
TRBJ1-2	TRBV5-6	CASSLAIRGGYGYTF
TRBJ2-1	TRBV19	CASKKGPGVSEQFF
TRBJ1-3	TRBV20-1	CSAMDRVGHTIYF
TRBJ2-1	TRBV7-6	CASSLGSNEQFF
TRBJ2-7	TRBV7-2	CASSFPGRGEEQYF
TRBJ1-2	TRBV15	CATSIGAENYGYTF
TRBJ2-7	TRBV29-1	CSVVMRGEQYF
TRBJ2-2	TRBV7-9	CASLLLATTGELFF
TRBJ2-1	TRBV7-9	CASSFVSGGSHEQFF
TRBJ2-3	TRBV20-1	CSARLAGAASTDTQYF
TRBJ1-2	TRBV12-3/TRBV12-4	CADSGGYGYTF
TRBJ2-1	TRBV27	CASSRENEQFF
TRBJ2-5	TRBV7-8	CASTRTAPETQYF
TRBJ1-5	TRBV4-1	CASSQGDRGFYQPQHF
TRBJ1-4	TRBV5-8	CASSLREPNEKLFF
TRBJ2-2	TRBV3-1	CASSRVGELFF